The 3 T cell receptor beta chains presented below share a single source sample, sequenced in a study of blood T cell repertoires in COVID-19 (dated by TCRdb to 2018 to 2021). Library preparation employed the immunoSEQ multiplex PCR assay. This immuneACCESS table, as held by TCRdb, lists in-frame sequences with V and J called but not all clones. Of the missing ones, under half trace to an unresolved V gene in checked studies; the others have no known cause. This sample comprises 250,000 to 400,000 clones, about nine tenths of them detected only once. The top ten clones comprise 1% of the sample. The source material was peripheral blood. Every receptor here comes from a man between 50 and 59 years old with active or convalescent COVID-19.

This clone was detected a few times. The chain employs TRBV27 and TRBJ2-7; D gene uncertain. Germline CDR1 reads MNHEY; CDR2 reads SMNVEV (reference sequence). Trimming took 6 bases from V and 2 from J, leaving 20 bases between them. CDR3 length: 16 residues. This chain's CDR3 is CASSYRQVSSAYEQYF. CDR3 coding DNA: TGTGCCAGCAGCTACCGGCAGGTGTCCTCCGCCTACGAGCAGTACTTC.

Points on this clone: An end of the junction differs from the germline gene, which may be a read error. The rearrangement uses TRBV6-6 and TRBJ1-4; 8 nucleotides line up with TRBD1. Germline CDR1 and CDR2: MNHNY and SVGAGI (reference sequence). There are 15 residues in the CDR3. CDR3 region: CASSYMTGANEKLFF. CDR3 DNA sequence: TGTGCCAGTAGTTACATGACAGGGGCTAATGAAAAACTGTTTTTT.

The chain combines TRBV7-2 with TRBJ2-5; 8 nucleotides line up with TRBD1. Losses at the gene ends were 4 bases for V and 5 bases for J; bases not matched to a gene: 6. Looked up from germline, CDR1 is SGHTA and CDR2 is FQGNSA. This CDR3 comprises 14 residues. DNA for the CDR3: TGTGCCAGCAGCTCACCGACAGGGGAGGAGACCCAGTACTTC. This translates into CASSSPTGEETQYF.